Listed below are T cell receptor beta chains from one sample, sequenced in a study of T cell responses to AZD1222 COVID-19 vaccine. Here immunoSEQ multiplex PCR was the method, and the copy in TCRdb shows in-frame clones only, minus some. Here the sample spans approximately 92,000 clones, 91% being singletons. Sequenced material: peripheral blood, taken on day 0 of AZD1222 vaccination. The receptors originated from an adult in good health. The CDR3 runs from the conserved cysteine through the conserved F or W. Fields, in order: CDR3 DNA, CDR3 protein, D gene, V gene, clone size, J gene. The D gene is left open where the match is weak. The size field is filled for only some rows; it gives once, few, many or a size class.

TGTGCCAGCTCACCCGGAGGGGCGAATTCCTATAATTCACCCCTCCACTTT CASSPGGANSYNSPLHF . TRBV18 once TRBJ1-6
TGCGCCAGCAGCTTGGCCGTGGGGGCCAGGAACACTGAAGCTTTCTTT CASSLAVGARNTEAFF . TRBV5-1 . TRBJ1-1
TGCGCCAGCAGCTTCAGGACAGGGGGCGAAAGCTCCTACGAGCAGTACTTC CASSFRTGGESSYEQYF TRBD1 TRBV5-1 . TRBJ2-7
TGTGCCAGCAGGACCGGGACAGTGAGCTCCTATAATTCACCCCTCCACTTT CASRTGTVSSYNSPLHF TRBD1 TRBV11-2 . TRBJ1-6
TGTGCCAGCAGCCAGACCGGGTCCCCGGGAGAGACCCAGTACTTC CASSQTGSPGETQYF . TRBV7-2 . TRBJ2-5
TGTGCCAGCAGTCCACAGGGATATGGCGGCTACACCTTC CASSPQGYGGYTF . TRBV12-3/TRBV12-4 . TRBJ1-2
TGTGCCTGGAGTGGGGGGCCAGAGACCCAGTACTTC CAWSGGPETQYF . TRBV30 . TRBJ2-5
TGTGCCAGCAGCCAAGCAGGGGGCACAAACCCTCAGCCCCAGCATTTT CASSQAGGTNPQPQHF TRBD1 TRBV3-1/TRBV3-2 once TRBJ1-5
TGTGCCAGCAGCTTAGGACCGGGACAGGGGAAACCTGACGAGCAGTACTTC CASSLGPGQGKPDEQYF TRBD1 TRBV13 . TRBJ2-7
TGTGCCAGCAGTTTTCGGCAGGGACCCAATCAGCCCCAGCATTTT CASSFRQGPNQPQHF . TRBV28 once TRBJ1-5
TGTGCCAGCGGGACTAGCGCCCCGGGGGAGCAGTACTTC CASGTSAPGEQYF TRBD2 TRBV27 . TRBJ2-7
TGTGCCTCAGGGAGGGGGACTAATGAAAAACTGTTTTTT CASGRGTNEKLFF . TRBV19 . TRBJ1-4
TGTGCCAGCTCTCCTGACAGGTTTACCGGGGAGCTGTTTTTT CASSPDRFTGELFF . TRBV18 . TRBJ2-2
TGTGCCAGCAGCTTGGAAGGTCGGAAAGGAGATACGCAGTATTTT CASSLEGRKGDTQYF . TRBV5-8 . TRBJ2-3
TGTGCCAGCAGCCCTCGGGACCTTGGAAACACCATATATTTT CASSPRDLGNTIYF . TRBV3-1/TRBV3-2 . TRBJ1-3
TGTGCCAGCTCACCGCCGACGGGGAACACTGAAGCTTTCTTT CASSPPTGNTEAFF . TRBV18 . TRBJ1-1
TGCAGCGTCACCATGGGGGGGATTGGTACTGAAGCTTTCTTT CSVTMGGIGTEAFF . TRBV29-1 . TRBJ1-1